A selection of T cell receptor beta chains follows, all from one sample in a study of blood T cell repertoires in COVID-19. The method was immunoSEQ multiplex PCR; TCRdb's version includes in-frame clones alone and lacks a portion of them. The sample consists of over 10,000 clones, approximately 86% of them appearing once. The source material was peripheral blood. These receptors were collected from a man older than 75 with acute or convalescent COVID-19. Both conserved end residues are part of each CDR3. Rows give clone size only sometimes, using once, few, many, or a class for an expanded clone.

>.|TRBJ2-3|TRBV9
CASSISGGSTDTQYF
>once|TRBJ1-1|TRBV29-1
CSVSVQGNTEAFF
>.|TRBJ2-5|TRBV2
CASTQNGGETQYF
>.|TRBJ2-1|TRBV29-1
CSVGGPGGSYNEQFF
>.|TRBJ2-3|TRBV7-3
CASSRGPKIDTQYF
>few|TRBJ1-6|TRBV20-1
CSASKGEWSPLHF
>.|TRBJ1-1|TRBV29-1
CSALDTGVGAEAFF
>.|TRBJ2-1|TRBV3-1/TRBV3-2
CASSPSWYEQFF
>.|TRBJ2-5|TRBV7-3
CASSLSGRTETQYF
>.|TRBJ1-1|TRBV18
CASSPYDKVRRGTEAFF
>.|TRBJ2-5|TRBV4-2
CASSQGIKGGEETQYF
>.|TRBJ2-3|TRBV4-1
CASSQGLAGASDTQYF
>.|TRBJ2-3|TRBV5-1
CASSLGRGGRRSTDTQYF
>.|TRBJ1-2|TRBV6-5
CASRTGGGEYGYTF
>.|TRBJ1-4|TRBV6-5
CASSLTGEVYEKLFF
>.|TRBJ2-1|TRBV6-5
CASSQGQRSYNEQFF
>.|TRBJ2-2|TRBV5-1
CASSLALAPGELFF
>.|TRBJ1-5|TRBV29-1
CSVVSEYQPQHF
>.|TRBJ1-6|TRBV7-8
CASSSRDRGRGSPLHF
>.|TRBJ1-1|TRBV6-5
CASRIHTGNTEAFF
>.|TRBJ2-3|TRBV7-3
CASALKQANTDTQYF
>.|TRBJ2-7|TRBV29-1
CSVEGLYNYEQYF
>.|TRBJ1-2|TRBV2
CASSPDSSYGYTF
>.|TRBJ2-7|TRBV6-6
CASSGTTYEQYF
>.|TRBJ2-3|TRBV6-2/TRBV6-3
CASSYPNYRGRVADTQYF
>.|TRBJ1-6|TRBV10-3
CATRTTGVNSPLHF
>.|TRBJ2-1|TRBV20-1
CSASLYNEQFF
>.|TRBJ2-5|TRBV19
CATKRTSGKETQYF
>.|TRBJ1-2|TRBV6-5
CASSYGDRGRVVGYTF
>.|TRBJ1-6|TRBV30
CAWSGPRQNNSPLHF
>medium-sized|TRBJ1-1|TRBV7-9
CASSLLEIGTEAFF
>.|TRBJ2-7|TRBV5-8
CASSLTVYEQYF
>few|TRBJ2-1|TRBV7-3
CASSSDGGLWHNEQFF
>once|TRBJ2-7|TRBV15
CATDAGTGTYEQYF
>.|TRBJ1-1|TRBV5-1
CASSGTGLGTEAFF
>.|TRBJ2-1|TRBV7-3
CASSSNVGQRNEQFF
>few|TRBJ2-1|TRBV10-3
CAISDTNEQFF
>.|TRBJ2-3|TRBV3-1/TRBV3-2
CASSQLGGVDTDTQYF
>.|TRBJ1-4|TRBV4-1
CASSQRGRANEKLFF
>.|TRBJ2-1|TRBV19
CASRETSGGKYNEQFF
>.|TRBJ2-3|TRBV9
CASSAQGLSDTQYF
>few|TRBJ1-2|TRBV4-1
CASSQFAGTGYGYTF
>.|TRBJ2-1|TRBV7-2
CASSSQRGGYEQFF
>.|TRBJ1-6|TRBV6-1
CASSEAVHSPLHF
>few|TRBJ1-2|TRBV29-1
CSVGGTGGGEYAGTF
>.|TRBJ2-6|TRBV24-1
CATSSAGGNSGANVLTF
>.|TRBJ1-2|TRBV5-8
CASSLKAGAGGGYTF
>.|TRBJ2-5|TRBV10-3
CATSEEAGETQYF
>.|TRBJ2-7|TRBV7-9
CASSSWTSGSSEQYF
>.|TRBJ2-2|TRBV7-2
CASSLASGTGELFF
>.|TRBJ2-1|TRBV18
CASSLRTSGNNEQFF
>.|TRBJ1-2|TRBV29-1
CSVDPDRGPDGYTF
>.|TRBJ2-6|TRBV11-2
CASSLDKGQGRSGANVLTF
>few|TRBJ1-1|TRBV19
CASSGRRDRGGEAFF